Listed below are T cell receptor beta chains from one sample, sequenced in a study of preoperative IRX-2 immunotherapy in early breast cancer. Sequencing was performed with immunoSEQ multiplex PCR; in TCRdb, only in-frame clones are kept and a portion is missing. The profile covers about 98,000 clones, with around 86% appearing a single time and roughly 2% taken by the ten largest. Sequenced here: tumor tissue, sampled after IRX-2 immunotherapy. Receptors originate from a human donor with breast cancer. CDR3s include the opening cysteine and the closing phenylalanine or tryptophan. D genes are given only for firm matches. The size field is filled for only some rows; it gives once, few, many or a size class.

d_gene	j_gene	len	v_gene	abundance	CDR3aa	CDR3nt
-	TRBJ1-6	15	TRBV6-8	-	CASRFEALQNSPLHF	TGTGCCAGCAGATTCGAGGCTCTTCAGAATTCACCCCTCCACTTT
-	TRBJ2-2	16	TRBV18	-	CASSPAGSGFTGELFF	TGTGCCAGCTCACCCGCGGGCAGTGGGTTCACCGGGGAGCTGTTTTTT
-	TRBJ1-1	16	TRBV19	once	CASNHLAAAVDTEAFF	TGTGCCAGTAATCATCTAGCGGCGGCGGTAGACACTGAAGCTTTCTTT
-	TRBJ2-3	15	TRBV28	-	CASSSEQMRADTQYF	TGTGCCAGCAGTTCCGAGCAGATGAGGGCAGATACGCAGTATTTT
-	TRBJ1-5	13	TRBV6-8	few	CASSYRDNQPQHF	TGTGCCAGCAGTTACAGGGATAATCAGCCCCAGCATTTT
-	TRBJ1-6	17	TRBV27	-	CASSSPTRDGYNSPLHF	TGTGCCAGCAGTTCCCCGACCCGGGACGGATATAATTCACCCCTCCACTTT
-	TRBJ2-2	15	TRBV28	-	CASSEGGTAYPELFF	TGTGCCAGCAGTGAGGGGGGGACGGCTTATCCGGAGCTGTTTTTT
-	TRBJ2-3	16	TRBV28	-	CASSPPNVGSTDTQYF	TGTGCCAGCAGTCCCCCAAATGTCGGGAGCACAGATACGCAGTATTTT
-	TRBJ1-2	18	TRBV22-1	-	CASSEVRASSGQDYGYTF	TGTGCCAGCAGTGAAGTTAGGGCCTCATCCGGGCAGGACTATGGCTACACCTTC
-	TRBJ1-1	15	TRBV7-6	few	CASSQRTESNTEAFF	TGTGCCAGCAGCCAGAGGACAGAATCGAACACTGAAGCTTTCTTT
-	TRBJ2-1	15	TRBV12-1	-	CASSQPGQGANEQFF	TGTGCCAGCAGCCAACCGGGACAGGGCGCCAATGAGCAGTTCTTC
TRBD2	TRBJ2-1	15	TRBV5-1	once	CASSLVAGGYNEQFF	TGCGCCAGCAGCTTGGTAGCGGGGGGCTACAATGAGCAGTTCTTC
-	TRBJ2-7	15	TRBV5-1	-	CASSLRGGAGYEQYF	TGCGCCAGCAGCTTACGAGGGGGGGCCGGCTACGAGCAGTACTTC
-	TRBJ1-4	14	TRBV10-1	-	CASSEGPGREKLFF	TGCGCCAGCAGTGAAGGCCCAGGGAGGGAAAAACTGTTTTTT
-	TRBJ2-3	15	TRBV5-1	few	CASRDSDYSTDTQYF	TGCGCCAGCAGAGACTCGGACTACTCCACAGATACGCAGTATTTT
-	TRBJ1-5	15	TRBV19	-	CASSPRGGSYQPQHF	TGTGCCAGTAGCCCGAGGGGAGGGTCCTATCAGCCCCAGCATTTT
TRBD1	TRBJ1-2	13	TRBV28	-	CASSPGQGRGYTF	TGTGCCAGCAGCCCTGGACAGGGCCGGGGCTACACCTTC
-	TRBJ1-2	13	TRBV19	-	CASSGYQGYGYTF	TGTGCCAGTAGTGGATACCAGGGTTATGGCTACACCTTC
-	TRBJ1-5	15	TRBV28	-	CASLMSEGSDQPQHF	TGTGCCAGCTTAATGTCTGAGGGGAGCGATCAGCCCCAGCATTTT
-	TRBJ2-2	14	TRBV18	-	CASSPLSDTGELFF	TGTGCCAGCTCACCACTGTCAGACACCGGGGAGCTGTTTTTT
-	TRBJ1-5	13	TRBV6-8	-	CASSYDRGQPQHF	TGTGCCAGCAGTTACGACAGAGGGCAGCCCCAGCATTTT
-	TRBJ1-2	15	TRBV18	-	CASSPPLGENYGYTF	TGTGCCAGCTCACCACCGTTAGGAGAGAACTATGGCTACACCTTC
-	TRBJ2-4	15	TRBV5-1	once	CASSLEGDGKNIQYF	TGCGCCAGCAGCTTGGAGGGGGATGGCAAAAACATTCAGTACTTC
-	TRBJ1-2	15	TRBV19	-	CASSLGDSESYGYTF	TGTGCCAGTAGTTTGGGCGACAGTGAGAGCTATGGCTACACCTTC
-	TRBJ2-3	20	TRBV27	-	CASSLSRTTLGAAGTDTQYF	TGTGCCAGCAGTTTATCCCGTACCACATTAGGGGCAGCTGGCACAGATACGCAGTATTTT
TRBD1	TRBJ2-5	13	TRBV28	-	CASSFADRGTQYF	TGTGCCAGCAGTTTCGCGGACAGGGGAACCCAGTACTTC
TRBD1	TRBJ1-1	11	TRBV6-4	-	CASRGDSEAFF	TGTGCCAGCAGAGGGGACAGCGAAGCTTTCTTT
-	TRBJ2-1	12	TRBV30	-	CAWGGVHNEQFF	TGTGCCTGGGGAGGGGTACACAATGAGCAGTTCTTC
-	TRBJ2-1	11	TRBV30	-	CAWSSRLEQFF	TGTGCCTGGAGTTCCCGGCTAGAGCAGTTCTTC
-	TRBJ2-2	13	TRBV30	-	CAWSVWGTGELFF	TGTGCCTGGAGTGTATGGGGGACCGGGGAGCTGTTTTTT
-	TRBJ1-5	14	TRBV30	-	CAWSSTGSNQPQHF	TGTGCCTGGAGCTCGACGGGCAGCAATCAGCCCCAGCATTTT